The rows below give T cell receptor beta chains drawn from one sample of a study of T cell responses to AZD1222 COVID-19 vaccine. Profiled with immunoSEQ multiplex PCR; TCRdb holds only in-frame clones, not every one. Among 150,000 or so clones listed, approximately 90% were seen once. The sequences come from peripheral blood, collected 28 days after the second dose of the MenACWY control vaccine. These TCRs come from an adult who received the MenACWY meningococcal vaccine as a control. CDR3s include the opening cysteine and the closing phenylalanine or tryptophan. A D gene is named only where the DNA matches it firmly. Not every row has a clone size; where given, it reads once, few, many or a size class.

j_gene | v_gene | len | abundance | d_gene | CDR3nt | CDR3aa
TRBJ2-4 | TRBV6-5 | 14 | . | TRBD2 | TGTGCCAGCAGCGGGGGGGACAACACAAACATTCAGTACTTC | CASSGGDNTNIQYF
TRBJ2-2 | TRBV24-1 | 15 | once | . | TGTGCCACCAGTGATGTGTCTTTGGACACCGGGGAGCTGTTTTTT | CATSDVSLDTGELFF
TRBJ2-1 | TRBV12-3/TRBV12-4 | 12 | once | . | TGTGCCAGCAGGGGGGCTCAGAAACGGCAGTTCTTC | CASRGAQKRQFF
TRBJ1-1 | TRBV5-1 | 14 | . | . | TGCGCCAGCAGCTCGGTCCGTGGGAGGACTGAAGCTTTCTTT | CASSSVRGRTEAFF
TRBJ1-3 | TRBV6-1 | 16 | few | . | TGTGCCAGCAGTGAAGCCGGGGCCTACTCTGGAAACACCATATATTTT | CASSEAGAYSGNTIYF
TRBJ2-7 | TRBV24-1 | 11 | . | . | TGTGCCACCGGAAATGACTACGAGCAGTACTTC | CATGNDYEQYF
TRBJ1-1 | TRBV16 | 13 | . | . | TGTGCCAGCAGCCAAGGGGGGAACACTGAAGCTTTCTTT | CASSQGGNTEAFF
TRBJ1-1 | TRBV6-5 | 11 | few | . | TGTGCCAGCAGTTACTGGGGGGGAGCTTTCTTT | CASSYWGGAFF
TRBJ1-6 | TRBV12-5 | 16 | . | TRBD1 | TGTGCTAGTGGTTTGTGTATAACAGGGGGCTGTTCACCCCTCCACTTT | CASGLCITGGCSPLHF
TRBJ1-1 | TRBV19 | 12 | . | . | TGTGCCAGTAGTATCCTGGGGACTGAAGCTTTCTTT | CASSILGTEAFF
TRBJ2-3 | TRBV7-2 | 17 | . | . | TGTGCCAGCAGCTCTTGGGGGACAAGGCCTAGCACAGATACGCAGTATTTT | CASSSWGTRPSTDTQYF
TRBJ1-5 | TRBV19 | 15 | . | TRBD1 | TGTGCCAGTAGTACGGGACAGGGATCAGGTCAGCCCCAGCATTTT | CASSTGQGSGQPQHF
TRBJ2-7 | TRBV10-3 | 11 | . | . | TGTGCCATCAGTGTTGCCTACGAGCAGTACTTC | CAISVAYEQYF
TRBJ1-4 | TRBV18 | 14 | . | . | TGTGCCAGCTCACCAGCTTTGGGGAATGAAAAACTGTTTTTT | CASSPALGNEKLFF
TRBJ2-5 | TRBV27 | 13 | . | . | TGTGCCAGCAGTCCCCTTACAGGAGAGACCCAGTACTTC | CASSPLTGETQYF
TRBJ2-7 | TRBV28 | 14 | . | . | TGTGCCAGCAGTTCGAGGGGGGGATTGCACGAGCAGTACTTC | CASSSRGGLHEQYF
TRBJ2-5 | TRBV9 | 15 | . | . | TGTGCCAGCAGCTCCGGACAGCAACACCAAGAGACCCAGTACTTC | CASSSGQQHQETQYF
TRBJ1-1 | TRBV28 | 12 | . | . | TGTGCCAGCAGTGCCTCCAGGGTGGTTGCTTTCTTT | CASSASRVVAFF
TRBJ1-1 | TRBV7-2 | 14 | few | TRBD1 | TGTGCCAGCAGCTCGACAGGGGGCGACACTGAAGCTTTCTTT | CASSSTGGDTEAFF
TRBJ2-7 | TRBV6-5 | 14 | . | . | TGTGCCAGCAGCGAGAGCAGGGATCTATACGAGCAGTACTTC | CASSESRDLYEQYF
TRBJ2-7 | TRBV6-2/TRBV6-3 | 17 | . | TRBD2 | TGTGCCAGCAGTTCCCATCGAAGCGGGAGGGAGGCCTACGAGCAGTACTTC | CASSSHRSGREAYEQYF
TRBJ1-5 | TRBV4-1 | 16 | . | TRBD1 | TGCGCCAGCAGCCAAGGCCCCGGGACAGCCAATCAGCCCCAGCATTTT | CASSQGPGTANQPQHF
TRBJ1-2 | TRBV5-1 | 15 | . | . | TGCGCCAGCAGCTTGGAGGCAGGATTCTACTATGGCTACACCTTC | CASSLEAGFYYGYTF
TRBJ1-2 | TRBV4-3 | 15 | . | . | TGCGCCAGCAGCCAAGAGGAGAGGTCTAACTATGGCTACACCTTC | CASSQEERSNYGYTF
TRBJ1-1 | TRBV5-1 | 14 | . | . | TGCGCCAGCAGCTTTTTCGGGCCCTCAGCTGAAGCTTTCTTT | CASSFFGPSAEAFF